This entry features one TCR beta chain sequence. Antigen: not known. The germline V and J ends were trimmed by 5 bases and 5 bases, with 14 bases remaining between them. This CDR3 has 14 amino acids. Germline CDR1 and CDR2: LNHDA and SQIVND (reference sequence). The sample belongs to a study of a mutant IDH1 vaccine in newly diagnosed glioma. Study summary: Patients received vaccination from 4-6 weeks after radiotherapy alone, or with temozolomide cycles. Patients were pretreated with radiotherapy, temozolomide, or both, mostly both.

Specified time point: week 47, end of study. Doses comprised 300 ug of mutant IDH1 20-mer peptide each, plus topical imiquimod. The data were produced by immunoSEQ multiplex PCR, yet TCRdb's version contains in-frame clones alone and is incomplete. The table shows 50,000 to 55,000 clones, with 65% occurring only once. The clonotype originates from a man aged 40-49 years with glioma. Some clones in this sample may be carry-over from other donors' samples. The chain uses TRBV19 and TRBJ2-3; tentatively, D is TRBD1 or TRBD2 (5 bases each). Sample: peripheral blood mononuclear cells (PBMCs), taken from a glioma patient whose treatment included an IDH1 peptide vaccine. This CDR3 reads CASSLGRGVDTQYF. CDR3 coding DNA: TGTGCCAGTAGTCTGGGACGAGGGGTAGATACGCAGTATTTT. Variable domain in full (rest from reference TRBV19 and TRBJ2-3): DGGITQSPKYLFRKEGQNVTLSCEQNLNHDAMYWYRQDPGQGLRLIYYSQIVNDFQKGDIAEGYSVSREKKESFPLTVTSAQKNPTAFYLCASSLGRGVDTQYFGPGTRLTVL.